Following are 13 T cell receptor beta chains from one sample sequenced in a study of cytomegalovirus exposure and HLA in healthy donors. Both 60 Vbeta primers and 13 Jbeta primers went into the PCR. Here immunoSEQ multiplex PCR was the method, and the copy in TCRdb shows in-frame clones only, minus some. Recorded for this sample: roughly 60,000 clones. Sequencing was done on a sample of PBMCs. The receptors here all came from a male donor in good health and CMV-seronegative.

The rearrangement joins TRBV5-1 to TRBJ1-3; possible D gene TRBD1, 5 bases. The V and J ends lost 0 bases and 3 bases respectively, with 7 bases between them. The CDR3 length is 14 residues. CDR1 and CDR2 from the germline V gene are SGHRS and YFSETQ. DNA for the CDR3: TGCGCCAGCAGCTTGGAAACAGGTGGAAACACCATATATTTT. Translated: CASSLETGGNTIYF.

This chain uses TRBV5-1 with TRBJ2-2; 9 nucleotides line up with TRBD2. Germline CDR1 reads SGHRS; CDR2 reads YFSETQ. CDR3 length: 15 amino acids. V was clipped by 5 bases and J by 1 base; unmatched bases: 3. The CDR3 region has the DNA TGCGCCAGCAGATTAGCGGGAGTGAACACCGGGGAGCTGTTTTTT. Its protein is CASRLAGVNTGELFF.

The chain uses TRBV27 and TRBJ2-7; 7 bases fit TRBD1. The junction had 4 bases not matched to a gene; V was cut back by 3 bases and J by 2 bases. This CDR3 comprises 14 residues. Germline V gene data show CDR1 as MNHEY and CDR2 as SMNVEV (reference sequence). CDR3 nucleotide sequence: TGTGCCAGCAGTTTCTGGGACAGACCCTACGAGCAGTACTTC. Protein product: CASSFWDRPYEQYF.

The V gene is TRBV9, the J gene TRBJ2-5; D may be TRBD2 (6 bases). With 0 bases removed from V and 5 bases from J, the gap between germline ends came to 14 bases. Germline V gene lookup returns CDR1 SGDLS and CDR2 YYNGEE. This CDR3 comprises 15 residues. The CDR3 DNA sequence: TGTGCCAGCAGCGTAGGCGGGACGGCCTCGGAGACCCAGTACTTC. This sequence encodes CASSVGGTASETQYF. Complete variable domain (other parts from reference TRBV9 and TRBJ2-5): DSGVTQTPKHLITATGQRVTLRCSPRSGDLSVYWYQQSLDQGLQFLIQYYNGEERAKGNILERFSAQQFPDLHSELNLSSLELGDSALYFCASSVGGTASETQYFGPGTRLLVL.

The chain carries TRBV7-2 and TRBJ2-7, with 9 bases fitting TRBD2. Germline loops: CDR1 SGHTA, CDR2 FQGNSA. CDR3 length: 15 amino acids. V was pared by 5 bases and J by 2 bases, with 7 bases of the junction left unmatched. Here the CDR3 reads CASSLSGGTTYEQYF. DNA of the CDR3: TGTGCCAGCAGCCTCAGCGGGGGGACTACCTACGAGCAGTACTTC.

This rearrangement joins TRBV7-9 to TRBJ1-1; D is perhaps TRBD1 (6 bases). The CDR3 totals 13 residues. With 6 bases removed from V and 1 base from J, the gap between germline ends came to 9 bases. Germline assignment: CDR1 SEHNR and CDR2 FQNEAQ (reference sequence). The CDR3 loop is CASSLQGNTEAFF. The CDR3 nucleotides read TGTGCCAGCAGTCTACAGGGGAACACTGAAGCTTTCTTT.

The chain recombines TRBV2 with TRBJ1-1, with TRBD1 as a possible D gene (5 bases). V was clipped by 6 bases and J by 1 base, with 12 bases between them. CDR1 SNHLY and CDR2 FYNNEI come from the germline V gene. CDR3 length equals 14 residues. CDR3 coding DNA: TGTGCCAGCAGGGAATACACAGGGAACACTGAAGCTTTCTTT. It translates to CASREYTGNTEAFF.

This chain's CDR3 is CASSSPGRGNEKLFF. The CDR3 coding sequence is TGTGCCAGCAGTTCCCCGGGCCGCGGGAATGAAAAACTGTTTTTT. The chain uses TRBV25-1 and TRBJ1-4; D gene unclear. Trimming cost V 5 bases and J 5 bases, with 15 bases left between them. The CDR3 is 15 residues long. Germline V gene sequence: CDR1 MGHDK, CDR2 SYGVNS.

Concerning this clone: Germline is not matched at one junction end, which may reflect a read error. This rearrangement joins TRBV5-5 to TRBJ2-5; possibly TRBD2 for D (6 bases). The CDR3 extends over 14 amino acids. Per the germline V gene, CDR1 is SGHKS and CDR2 is YYEKEE (reference sequence). Here the CDR3 reads CASSSRVEGENQYF. As DNA, the CDR3 is TGTGCCAGCAGCTCAAGGGTGGAGGGAGAGAACCAGTACTTC.

This chain joins TRBV4-2 and TRBJ1-1, with 7 bases identical to TRBD1. This CDR3 has 13 amino acids. Germline CDR1 is LGHNA and CDR2 is YNFKEQ. V trimming: 6 bases; J trimming: 5 bases; junction bases outside the gene matches: 6. The CDR3 sequence: CASRSAGGTEAFF. DNA for the CDR3: TGTGCCAGCAGATCCGCAGGGGGAACTGAAGCTTTCTTT.

This rearrangement joins TRBV11-2 to TRBJ2-1; 8 bases line up with TRBD2. Germline CDR1 SGHAT, CDR2 FQNNGV. V shed 3 bases and J 8 bases; nucleotides not matched to a gene: 6. This CDR3 spans 14 amino acids. As DNA, the CDR3 is TGTGCCAGCAGCTTCGGGGGGGGGAAGGATGAGCAGTTCTTC. Protein product: CASSFGGGKDEQFF. Filled out from reference TRBV11-2 and TRBJ2-1, the complete variable domain reads EAGVAQSPRYKIIEKRQSVAFWCNPISGHATLYWYQQILGQGPKLLIQFQNNGVVDDSQLPKDRFSAERLKGVDSTLKIQPAKLEDSAVYLCASSFGGGKDEQFFGPGTRLTVL.

The V call is TRBV28, the J call TRBJ1-2, with D possibly being TRBD1 (5 bases). The CDR3 contains 13 residues. Looked up from germline, CDR1 is MDHEN and CDR2 is SYDVKM. Trimming removed 5 bases at V and 5 bases at J, with 12 bases between. CDR3 bases: TGTGCCAGCAGTCTCGGCAGGGCGTATGGCTACACCTTC. Translation gives CASSLGRAYGYTF.

This chain uses TRBV9 with TRBJ2-1, with TRBD2 identical over 11 bases. The CDR3 loop spans 15 amino acids. Trimming removed 2 bases from V and 6 bases from J; junction bases left unmatched: 4. Looked up from germline, CDR1 is SGDLS and CDR2 is YYNGEE. CDR3 sequence reads: CASSVTSGMGNEQFF. The CDR3, as DNA: TGTGCCAGCAGCGTGACTAGCGGGATGGGCAATGAGCAGTTCTTC. Combining the CDR3 with reference TRBV9 and TRBJ2-1 gives the whole variable domain DSGVTQTPKHLITATGQRVTLRCSPRSGDLSVYWYQQSLDQGLQFLIQYYNGEERAKGNILERFSAQQFPDLHSELNLSSLELGDSALYFCASSVTSGMGNEQFFGPGTRLTVL.